The T cell receptor beta chain under discussion was sequenced for a study of CD8 T cells in Susac syndrome (dated by TCRdb to the late 2010s). At the level of the whole study: The study used repertoire sequencing to test whether antigen drove CD8+ T cell activation and differentiation in Susac syndrome. The study compared CD8+ T cell repertoire clonality among 12 healthy donors, approximately 14 Susac syndrome patients and around 16 multiple sclerosis patients.

RNA was extracted with the RNeasy kit and roughly 0.45 to 1 ug was reverse transcribed using random hexamers. TCR beta CDR3 regions were amplified with the immunoSEQ multiplex PCR assay covering 54 Vbeta and 13 Jbeta segments. PCR amplification bias was corrected using a synthetic template baseline for primer optimization and computational correction. In the original analysis: Reads were annotated to V, D and J genes per IMGT and analyzed with immunoSEQ Analyzer, keeping only productive sequences. Clonality was computed as one minus Shannon entropy normalized by log2 of the number of productive unique sequences. Public and private clones were assessed among the 100 most prevalent clones of each patient and control. Susac-specific clones were defined as absent from healthy and MS cohorts, 850 to 1,300 published viral clones and other ImmuneACCESS disease sequences. The public sequencing data were trimmed at Q25 with fastp and processed into clonotypes with MiXCR by TCRdb, which kept only in-frame beta chains. Each CDR3 protein appears once, grouped with its most common genes and DNA. The authors' filters were not applied to this entry. For this sample there are about 300,000 distinct CDR3 sequences; 65% to 90% appear just once. Around 0.2% of the sample comes from the top ten.

Including cysteine and phenylalanine, the CDR3 has 18 amino acids. The entry retains the CDR3 DNA only, 54 bases that are in frame from base 1. Clipping removes 4 bases from V and 0 bases from J, with 6 as the unmatched junction base count. For CDR1 and CDR2, the germline V gene (reference sequence) lists SEHNR and FQNEAQ. This clonotype was recorded once. Its antigen specificity is not known. Base qualities are missing; no much larger clone stands one base away. Single-read evidence is weak. Peripheral blood CD8+ and CD4+ T cells from healthy donors, Susac syndrome patients and multiple sclerosis patients were profiled by high-throughput TCR beta sequencing. The multiple sclerosis controls were treatment-naive patients whose relapsing-remitting disease, either stable or active, fulfilled the revised McDonald criteria. Bulk CD8+ and CD4+ T cells were purified magnetically by negative isolation, whereas CD8+ TEMRA cells were enriched by FACS. Blood was collected in EDTA tubes and processed within 24 hours, with PBMCs isolated through density gradient centrifugation. PBMCs destined for TCR sequencing were cryopreserved in liquid nitrogen and later thawed in a 37 °C water bath. The sorted or isolated CD4+, CD8+ and CD8+ TEMRA cells reached a purity of at least 90%.

Here is what the overall study found, with its caveats: The number of individuals in the TCR sequencing and HLA analysis was recognized as being relatively small.

This sequence was found in a human donor with multiple sclerosis. The chain couples TRBV7-9 to TRBJ2-3; a stretch of 14 junction bases matches TRBD2. Sequencing was done on a sample of CD8+ T cells from PBMCs. This receptor has the CDR3 CASSSGLAGVTSTDTQYF. The DNA reads TGTGCCAGCAGCTCGGGACTAGCGGGAGTCACTAGCACAGATACGCAGTATTTT.